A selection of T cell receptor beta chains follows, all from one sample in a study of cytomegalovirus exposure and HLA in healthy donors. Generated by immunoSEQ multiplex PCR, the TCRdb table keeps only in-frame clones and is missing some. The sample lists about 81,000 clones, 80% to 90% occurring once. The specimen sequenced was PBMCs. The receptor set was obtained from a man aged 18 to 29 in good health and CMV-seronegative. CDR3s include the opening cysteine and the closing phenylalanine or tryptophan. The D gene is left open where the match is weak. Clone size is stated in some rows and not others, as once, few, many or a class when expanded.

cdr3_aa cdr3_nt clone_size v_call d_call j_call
CATQSTLGYEQYF TGTGCCACACAGTCCACTCTGGGCTACGAGCAGTACTTC once TRBV28 NA TRBJ2-7
CASSLGGLAGRTGELFF TGTGCCAGCAGCTTAGGGGGACTAGCGGGACGCACCGGGGAGCTGTTTTTT once TRBV7-2 TRBD2 TRBJ2-2
CATSRAVVFVNANTGELFF TGTGCCACCAGCAGAGCGGTAGTTTTTGTAAACGCGAACACCGGGGAGCTGTTTTTT NA TRBV15 NA TRBJ2-2
CASSDSGKTYEQYF TGTGCCAGCAGTGATAGCGGGAAAACCTACGAGCAGTACTTC once TRBV28 TRBD2 TRBJ2-7
CASSHPQGTGNIQYF TGTGCCAGCAGTCACCCCCAGGGGACGGGAAACATTCAGTACTTC NA TRBV6-6 NA TRBJ2-4
CASSQQGTGELFF TGTGCCAGCAGCCAACAGGGTACCGGGGAGCTGTTTTTT NA TRBV7-3 NA TRBJ2-2
CSVTDRLSGANVLTF TGCAGCGTTACTGACAGACTCTCTGGGGCCAACGTCCTGACTTTC NA TRBV29-1 NA TRBJ2-6
CSARGGSGPNYGYTF TGCAGCGCCCGGGGGGGATCGGGGCCCAACTATGGCTACACCTTC NA TRBV29-1 NA TRBJ1-2
CASSMIQDRGNSPLHF TGTGCCAGTAGTATGATCCAGGACCGGGGTAATTCACCCCTCCACTTT NA TRBV19 NA TRBJ1-6
CASSAGQGARMDYGYTF TGTGCCAGCAGCGCCGGACAGGGGGCGCGAATGGACTATGGCTACACCTTC NA TRBV9 TRBD1 TRBJ1-2
CASSFWGGNEQFF TGTGCCAGCAGTTTCTGGGGGGGAAATGAGCAGTTCTTC once TRBV28 TRBD2 TRBJ2-1
CASSLGGAGEQFF TGTGCCAGCAGTTTGGGCGGAGCGGGTGAGCAGTTCTTC NA TRBV6-6 NA TRBJ2-1
CASSSSTDTQYF TGTGCCAGCAGCTCAAGCACAGATACGCAGTATTTT once TRBV7-2 NA TRBJ2-3
CASSQVLGWEYDGYTF TGCGCCAGCAGCCAAGTCCTAGGGTGGGAGTACGATGGCTACACCTTC NA TRBV4-1 NA TRBJ1-2
CASSLVGGAVQYF TGTGCCAGCAGCTTGGTAGGGGGGGCTGTGCAGTACTTC NA TRBV5-5 NA TRBJ2-7
CASSYVKGVGGYEQYF TGTGCCAGCAGTTACGTTAAAGGAGTTGGCGGCTACGAGCAGTACTTC NA TRBV6-6 NA TRBJ2-7
CASSQDGSSGEQFF TGTGCCAGCAGCCAAGATGGGTCTAGCGGGGAGCAGTTCTTC NA TRBV7-3 TRBD2 TRBJ2-1
CASSQKEGQVDTQYF TGCGCCAGCAGCCAAAAGGAGGGCCAAGTAGATACGCAGTATTTT NA TRBV4-3 NA TRBJ2-3
CASNRRGLENNEQFF TGCGCCAGCAACCGAAGGGGACTAGAGAATAATGAGCAGTTCTTC NA TRBV10-2 TRBD2 TRBJ2-1
CASSVLVSYNEQFF TGTGCCAGCAGTGTTTTAGTCTCCTACAATGAGCAGTTCTTC NA TRBV2 NA TRBJ2-1
CAISESRPGTGGKGRGYEQYF TGTGCCATCAGTGAGTCACGCCCGGGGACAGGGGGCAAGGGAAGGGGATACGAGCAGTACTTC NA TRBV10-3 TRBD1 TRBJ2-7
CASSLQERRSTDTQYF TGTGCCAGCAGCTTACAAGAGCGGAGGAGCACAGATACGCAGTATTTT NA TRBV13 NA TRBJ2-3
CASRDPGLNTEAFF TGTGCCAGCAGGGACCCAGGGCTGAACACTGAAGCTTTCTTT NA TRBV6-5 NA TRBJ1-1
CASSPSGRGKGISYEQYF TGTGCCAGCAGCCCCTCGGGCAGGGGGAAGGGTATCTCCTACGAGCAGTACTTC NA TRBV11-2 TRBD1 TRBJ2-7
CASSLTTGGGQYF TGCGCCAGCAGCTTGACGACAGGGGGCGGGCAGTACTTC NA TRBV5-1 TRBD1 TRBJ2-7
CASSSEPATAFDYGYTF TGTGCCAGTAGTTCCGAGCCAGCGACAGCCTTCGACTATGGCTACACCTTC NA TRBV19 NA TRBJ1-2
CASSLARGLADSSYEQYF TGTGCCAGCAGCTTAGCGCGGGGACTAGCGGACAGCTCCTACGAGCAGTACTTC NA TRBV7-2 TRBD2 TRBJ2-7
CASSTYLTGWGIGNQPQHF TGTGCCAGTAGTACCTACCTGACAGGGTGGGGAATTGGGAATCAGCCCCAGCATTTT NA TRBV19 TRBD1 TRBJ1-5
CASSLIAGLDEQYF TGCGCCAGCAGCTTGATAGCGGGACTCGACGAGCAGTACTTC NA TRBV5-1 TRBD2 TRBJ2-7
CASRRGETQYF TGTGCCAGCCGAAGAGGTGAGACCCAGTACTTC NA TRBV27 NA TRBJ2-5
CASSIMRQDSNQPQHF TGTGCCAGTAGTATTATGCGACAGGATAGCAATCAGCCCCAGCATTTT NA TRBV19 NA TRBJ1-5
CASSLLGGSYEQYF TGTGCCAGCAGTTTATTGGGGGGAAGCTACGAGCAGTACTTC NA TRBV27 NA TRBJ2-7
CASSAGDRGHRIEYGYTF TGTGCCAGCAGCGCGGGGGACAGGGGCCACCGCATCGAGTATGGCTACACCTTC NA TRBV9 TRBD1 TRBJ1-2
CASTPTSGSSYNEQFF TGTGCCAGCACCCCGACTAGCGGGAGCTCCTACAATGAGCAGTTCTTC NA TRBV5-4 TRBD2 TRBJ2-1
CASSSGGSPLHF TGTGCCAGCAGTTCAGGAGGCTCACCCCTCCACTTT NA TRBV6-6 NA TRBJ1-6
CAWGTSGRAVETQYF TGTGCCTGGGGGACTAGCGGGAGGGCTGTTGAGACCCAGTACTTC once TRBV30 TRBD2 TRBJ2-5
CASTVIYNEQFF TGTGCCAGCACTGTAATCTACAATGAGCAGTTCTTC NA TRBV6-1 NA TRBJ2-1
CASSESRFNEQFF TGTGCCAGCAGTGAGAGCAGGTTTAATGAGCAGTTCTTC NA TRBV2 NA TRBJ2-1
CASSMKDMGTQYF TGTGCCAGTAGTATGAAGGATATGGGGACTCAGTACTTC NA TRBV19 NA TRBJ2-5
CATTGFYGYTF TGTGCCACGACAGGGTTCTATGGCTACACCTTC NA TRBV19 TRBD1 TRBJ1-2
CATSRDKGLSYNEQFF TGTGCCACCAGCAGAGATAAGGGGTTGTCCTACAATGAGCAGTTCTTC NA TRBV15 NA TRBJ2-1
CASRPPDRINYGYTF TGTGCCAGCAGACCTCCTGACAGAATTAACTATGGCTACACCTTC NA TRBV28 NA TRBJ1-2
CASSRGTGGTEAFF TGCGCCAGCAGCCGGGGGACAGGGGGCACTGAAGCTTTCTTT NA TRBV4-3 TRBD1 TRBJ1-1
CASSLFGQGADGELFF TGTGCCAGCAGCTTGTTTGGGCAGGGGGCGGACGGGGAGCTGTTTTTT NA TRBV5-6 TRBD1 TRBJ2-2
CASSSGTGEAEKLFF TGTGCCAGCAGCTCCGGGACAGGGGAAGCGGAGAAACTGTTTTTT NA TRBV7-9 TRBD1 TRBJ1-4
CASSYPIPTSGREASTDTQYF TGTGCCAGCAGTTACCCCATCCCGACTAGCGGGAGAGAGGCTAGCACAGATACGCAGTATTTT NA TRBV28 TRBD2 TRBJ2-3
CASSFQGSTEAFF TGTGCCAGCAGTTTTCAGGGGTCCACTGAAGCTTTCTTT NA TRBV28 NA TRBJ1-1
CSVEVLGLAGADTQYF TGCAGCGTTGAAGTCTTGGGACTAGCGGGAGCAGATACGCAGTATTTT NA TRBV29-1 TRBD2 TRBJ2-3
CASSQDRAGPDTQYF TGTGCCAGCAGCCAAGATAGGGCAGGGCCAGATACGCAGTATTTT NA TRBV4-2 NA TRBJ2-3
CASSLVGASGANVLTF TGTGCCAGCAGCCTCGTAGGGGCCTCTGGGGCCAACGTCCTGACTTTC NA TRBV7-2 NA TRBJ2-6
CASSLAGTTNTGELFF TGTGCCAGCAGCTTAGCTGGGACTACCAACACCGGGGAGCTGTTTTTT once TRBV7-3 TRBD2 TRBJ2-2
CASTPRGDSPLHF TGTGCCAGCACCCCCAGGGGCGATTCACCCCTCCACTTT NA TRBV28 NA TRBJ1-6
CSAGGGDGSSGANVLTF TGCAGCGCCGGGGGGGGAGATGGGTCCTCTGGGGCCAACGTCCTGACTTTC NA TRBV29-1 TRBD2 TRBJ2-6
CASSVISTVVEAFF TGTGCCAGCAGCGTCATATCCACGGTAGTTGAAGCTTTCTTT NA TRBV28 NA TRBJ1-1